This paragraph reports one T cell receptor (beta chain). This may stem from a read error, because a much larger clone lies one nucleotide away. This CDR3 spans 14 amino acids. Per the germline V gene, CDR1 is MNHNY and CDR2 is SVGAGI (reference sequence). This specimen belongs to a study of tumor-infiltrating lymphocytes in primary liver carcinoma. Study in general: The patient population consisted of men and women between 30 and 69 years of age.

Using a constant-region primer together with ProtoScript II reverse transcriptase, TCR beta cDNA was made from about 490 ng of total RNA. Modified slightly, ARM-PCR produced TCR beta libraries over three nested multiplex PCR rounds. PCR rounds one and two used TRBV1-TRBV30 forward primers with a C-beta reverse primer for around 9 cycles each. One entry per CDR3 protein results from TCRdb running MiXCR on the multiplex PCR reads. Here the sample spans about 210,000 distinct CDR3 sequences, less than 65% being singletons. The blood RNA (from unsorted whole blood) was obtained, and germline DNA was also extracted. Investigators obtained four milliliters of peripheral blood ahead of surgery.

This chain joins TRBV6-6 and TRBJ1-3; D not resolved. Input material: peripheral blood. This TCR was sampled from a woman aged 60 to 75 with primary liver carcinoma and hepatitis B virus infection. The CDR3 protein is CTSRPGTSGNTIYF. CDR3 coding DNA: TGTACCAGCAGACCGGGAACCTCTGGAAACACCATATATTTT.